This T cell receptor beta chain came from a study of type 1 and type 2 diabetes patients. The overall study: Samples came from type 1 diabetic, type 2 diabetic or nondiabetic people, recruited in China.

Amplification started from genomic DNA. Amplification of the beta chain CDR3 used 30 forward and 13 reverse multiplex primers. Each CDR3 protein gets one entry after TCRdb re-called the multiplex PCR reads with MiXCR. The sample lists 250,000 or so distinct CDR3 sequences; around 47% were seen once. Germline-derived CDR1 and CDR2 are MNHNY and SVGAGI (reference sequence). The CDR3 has 13 residues. The V end was cut by 8 bases, the J end by 4 bases, with 13 bases between. The source material was peripheral blood mononuclear cells (PBMCs). The V gene is TRBV6-6, the J gene TRBJ2-3; TRBD2 might be the D (5 bases). The sequence was obtained from a man between 18 and 35 years old with type 2 diabetes. The CDR3 here is CASGFGVADTQYF. CDR3 bases: TGTGCCAGCGGTTTCGGGGTGGCAGATACGCAGTATTTT.